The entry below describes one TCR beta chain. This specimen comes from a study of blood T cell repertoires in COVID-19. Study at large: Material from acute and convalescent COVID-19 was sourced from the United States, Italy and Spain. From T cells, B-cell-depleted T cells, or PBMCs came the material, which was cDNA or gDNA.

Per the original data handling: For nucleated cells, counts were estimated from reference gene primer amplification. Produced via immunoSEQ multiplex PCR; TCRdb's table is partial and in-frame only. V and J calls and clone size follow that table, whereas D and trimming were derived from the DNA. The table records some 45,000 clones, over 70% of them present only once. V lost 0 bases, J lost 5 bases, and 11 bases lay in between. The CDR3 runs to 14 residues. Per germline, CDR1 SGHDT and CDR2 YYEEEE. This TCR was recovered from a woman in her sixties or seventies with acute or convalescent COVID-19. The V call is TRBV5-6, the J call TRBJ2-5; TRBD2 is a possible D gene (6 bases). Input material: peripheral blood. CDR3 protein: CASSLDRRDETQYF. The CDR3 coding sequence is TGTGCCAGCAGCTTGGATAGGCGGGACGAGACCCAGTACTTC.